Detailed here is one TCR beta chain. The data derive from a study of blood T cell repertoires in COVID-19. Produced via immunoSEQ multiplex PCR; TCRdb's table is partial and in-frame only. The sample shows hundreds of thousands of clones, around 87% of them seen only once. Clinical histories supplied by participants themselves formed the basis of cohort assignment. V was cut by 2 bases and J by 5 bases, with 15 bases left in between. The CDR3 extends over 15 amino acids. Germline CDR1 reads MDHEN; CDR2 reads SYDVKM. This sequence was found in a woman in her 50s who had recovered from COVID-19. J is TRBJ1-2 and V is TRBV28; the D gene is possibly TRBD1 (5 bases). The sequenced sample consisted of PBMCs or T cells enriched from blood (not recorded which). Written as DNA, the CDR3 is TGTGCCAGCAGTTTAGGTCCGGGAGGGGCATATGGCTACACCTTC. Translation: CASSLGPGGAYGYTF.